These 10 T cell receptor beta chains share one sample of origin, sequenced in a study of cytomegalovirus exposure and HLA in healthy donors (dated 2017 in TCRdb). The library was prepared using the immunoSEQ multiplex PCR assay. The multiplex PCR relied on a mix of 60 forward primers for TCR Vbeta segments and 13 reverse primers for TCR Jbeta segments. Entries here come from immuneACCESS through TCRdb and include only in-frame sequences with V and J called. Some clones fail to appear in such tables; in the studies checked, an unresolved V gene covers under half of the shortfall, and the cause of the remainder is unknown. A total of over 200,000 clones appear in this sample, almost 80% of them only once. Around 4% of the sample rests with the top ten. The sample was PBMCs. These receptors were obtained from a male donor in good health and CMV-seronegative.

The sample holds a few counts of this clone. The J gene is TRBJ2-1, the V gene TRBV7-7, with D perhaps TRBD1 (6 bases). V lost 5 bases and J 5 bases, leaving 22 bases between the germline ends. CDR1 is SSHAT, CDR2 FNYEAQ, per germline (reference sequence). CDR3 length: 17 amino acids. The CDR3 coding sequence is TGTGCCAGCAGCGGGGGTCGTGGGACAAATGGTGACAATGAGCAGTTCTTC. This codes for CASSGGRGTNGDNEQFF.

The V call is TRBV7-9, the J call TRBJ2-1; TRBD2 agrees at 12 bases. CDR3 size: 17 residues. Germline V lookup: CDR1 SEHNR, CDR2 FQNEAQ (reference sequence). J gave up 9 bases and V 5 bases, and 14 bases lay outside the gene matches. The CDR3 sequence: CASSTALGLAGNGEQFF. CDR3 coding DNA: TGTGCCAGCAGCACCGCTCTAGGACTAGCGGGAAACGGTGAGCAGTTCTTC.

A word on this clone: Other DNA sequences in this specimen translate into the identical CDR3. The genes are TRBV19 and TRBJ2-7; 12 bases are a match to TRBD1. With 3 bases clipped from V and 4 bases from J, the junction kept 1 base outside the gene matches. This CDR3 region has 14 residues. Per the germline V gene, CDR1 is LNHDA and CDR2 is SQIVND (reference sequence). The CDR3 is CASSMGQGAYEQYF. The CDR3 nucleotides are TGTGCCAGTAGTATGGGACAGGGGGCATACGAGCAGTACTTC.

Note on this clone: Germline is not matched at one junction end, which may reflect a read error. This chain connects TRBV7-9 to TRBJ1-2; a weak D match, TRBD1 (6 bases). CDR1 and CDR2 from the germline V gene are SEHNR and FQNEAQ (reference sequence). The CDR3 spans 15 residues. The CDR3 nucleotides are TGTTCCAGCAGCCCGAAGGGGGGGGCTTGGTATGGCTACACCTTC. Translation: CSSSPKGGAWYGYTF.

This clone was seen more than once but under ten times. The genes are TRBV9 and TRBJ2-7; D might be TRBD2 (5 bases). Germline V CDR1 and CDR2: SGDLS, YYNGEE. Trimming cost V 4 bases and J 3 bases, with 14 bases left between them. CDR3 length: 14 residues. The CDR3 spells CASSPPGSLYEQYF. The CDR3 nucleotides read TGTGCCAGCAGCCCGCCGGGATCACTCTACGAGCAGTACTTC.

V and J are TRBV5-1 and TRBJ2-1, with TRBD2 matching 13 bases. V shed 3 bases, J shed 6 bases, and the junction held 9 bases outside the gene matches. Germline CDR1 SGHRS, CDR2 YFSETQ. This CDR3 has 17 residues. Here the CDR3 DNA reads TGCGCCAGCAGCTCCTGGACTAGCGGGAGATTGCGCAATGAGCAGTTCTTC. It is translated as CASSSWTSGRLRNEQFF.

The table lists this clone with a few counts. The CDR3 region is CASSSDGTAGNTIYF. The CDR3 nucleotides read TGCGCCAGCAGCTCAGACGGGACAGCCGGAAACACCATATATTTT. The chain couples TRBV5-1 to TRBJ1-3; 7 positions agree with TRBD1. J gave up 4 bases and V 3 bases, and 7 bases lay outside the gene matches. CDR1 and CDR2 (germline): SGHRS, YFSETQ. The CDR3 length is 15 residues.

The chain links TRBV25-1 to TRBJ2-5; possible D gene TRBD1, 5 bases. The DNA end lines up better with TRBJ2-7; the J call may be wrong. This CDR3 has 14 residues. CDR1 and CDR2 (germline): MGHDK, SYGVNS. CDR3 sequence reads: CASSVGASSYEQYF. The CDR3, as DNA: TGTGCCAGCAGTGTAGGGGCGAGCTCCTACGAGCAGTACTTC.

This clone came up once. This chain joins TRBV14 and TRBJ2-1, with TRBD1 matching over 10 bases. From germline, CDR1 is SGHDN and CDR2 FVKESK. This CDR3 contains 15 residues. With V trimmed by 4 bases and J by 4 bases, 4 bases remained unmatched. The CDR3 DNA sequence: TGTGCCAGCAGCCTGTGGACAGGGGGATACAATGAGCAGTTCTTC. Residues: CASSLWTGGYNEQFF.

The chain employs TRBV28 and TRBJ1-5; the D is unclear. The germline V gene encodes CDR1 MDHEN and CDR2 SYDVKM. Trimming pared 1 base from V and 6 bases from J, leaving 19 bases between. The CDR3 has 17 residues. CDR3 amino acids: CASSLYAATRGSQPQHF. In nucleotides, the CDR3 is TGTGCCAGCAGTTTATATGCGGCCACTCGGGGTAGTCAGCCCCAGCATTTT.